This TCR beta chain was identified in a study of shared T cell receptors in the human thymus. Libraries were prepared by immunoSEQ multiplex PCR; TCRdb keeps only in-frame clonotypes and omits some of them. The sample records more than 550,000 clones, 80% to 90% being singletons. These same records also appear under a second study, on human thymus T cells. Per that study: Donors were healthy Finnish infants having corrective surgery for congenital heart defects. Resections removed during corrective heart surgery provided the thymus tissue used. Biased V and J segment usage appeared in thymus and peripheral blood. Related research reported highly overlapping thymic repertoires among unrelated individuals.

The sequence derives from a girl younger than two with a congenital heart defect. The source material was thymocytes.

The CDR3 is CASSSDSTPNYGYTF. DNA of the CDR3: TGTGCCAGCAGTTCCGACAGCACTCCTAACTATGGCTACACCTTC. This rearrangement joins TRBV6-4 to TRBJ1-2, with D tentatively TRBD1 (5 bases). This CDR3 contains 15 residues. CDR1 is MRHNA and CDR2 is SNTAGT in the germline V gene. With 5 bases removed from V and 0 bases from J, the gap between germline ends came to 13 bases.